What follows are 23 T cell receptor beta chains derived from one specimen sequenced in a study of T cell responses to AZD1222 COVID-19 vaccine. Data came from immunoSEQ multiplex PCR; TCRdb stores just in-frame clones and leaves some out. The sample lists just under 55,000 clones, more than 70% seen once, with 2% in the top ten. The source material was peripheral blood, sampled on day 0 of AZD1222 vaccination. Receptors were obtained from an adult in good health.

This chain links TRBV28 with TRBJ2-2; D gene ambiguous. Per germline, CDR1 MDHEN and CDR2 SYDVKM. The CDR3 sequence is 16 residues long. With 11 bases removed from V and 2 bases from J, the gap between germline ends came to 21 bases. The CDR3 bases are TGTGCCGGCTCCACGGCCCCTCGAGCCAACACCGGGGAGCTGTTTTTT. Amino acids: CAGSTAPRANTGELFF.

This chain joins TRBV6-5 and TRBJ1-1; D uncertain. Trimming cost V 0 bases and J 5 bases, with 10 bases left between them. Germline V gene lookup returns CDR1 MNHEY and CDR2 SVGAGI. The CDR3 sequence is 14 residues long. This CDR3 reads CASSYSVLGTEAFF. CDR3 in DNA: TGTGCCAGCAGTTACTCTGTCCTCGGAACTGAAGCTTTCTTT.

This chain uses TRBV27 with TRBJ1-5, with 9 nucleotides matching TRBD1. With V trimmed by 6 bases and J by 4 bases, 13 bases remained unmatched. Germline CDR1 MNHEY, CDR2 SMNVEV (reference sequence). The CDR3 has 17 amino acids. The CDR3 coding sequence is TGTGCCAGCAGCCTTGGACGCACAGGGGGCATAAATCAGCCCCAGCATTTT. The encoded protein is CASSLGRTGGINQPQHF.

The V and J genes are TRBV7-9 and TRBJ1-2; 9 bases are a match to TRBD1. From germline, CDR1 is SEHNR and CDR2 FQNEAQ (reference sequence). This CDR3 contains 13 residues. Losses at the gene ends were 3 bases for V and 5 bases for J; bases not matched to a gene: 1. For the CDR3, the DNA is TGTGCCAGCAGCTTGGGACAGGGATATGGCTACACCTTC. Translated, it gives CASSLGQGYGYTF.

The chain is built from TRBV7-6 and TRBJ2-1, with 11 positions matching TRBD2. The CDR3 spans 19 residues. J was trimmed by 2 bases and V by 8 bases; bases with no gene match: 17. CDR1 SGHVS and CDR2 FNYEAQ come from the germline V gene. The DNA for the CDR3 is TGTGCCAGCGGCAAAAGAAGACAAAGACTAGCGGGAACCTACAATGAGCAGTTCTTC. Translating gives CASGKRRQRLAGTYNEQFF.

This clone appeared a few times. This chain connects TRBV11-2 to TRBJ1-2, with a weak D call TRBD1 (6 bases). V was trimmed by 3 bases and J by 7 bases, leaving 6 bases between them. The CDR3 loop spans 11 amino acids. Germline V gene lookup returns CDR1 SGHAT and CDR2 FQNNGV. CDR3 bases: TGTGCCAGCAGCTTCAGGGGTGGCTACACCTTC. Protein sequence: CASSFRGGYTF.

The rearrangement joins TRBV19 to TRBJ2-5; 11 nucleotides agree with TRBD2. The germline V gene encodes CDR1 LNHDA and CDR2 SQIVND (reference sequence). V lost 1 base and J lost 3; bases outside the gene matches: 7. CDR3 length: 17 residues. The CDR3 loop reads CASSIGRPGLAEETQYF. Written as DNA, the CDR3 is TGTGCCAGTAGTATAGGACGACCGGGACTAGCGGAAGAGACCCAGTACTTC.

This clone was seen a single time. This chain connects TRBV29-1 to TRBJ2-5; 9 bases map to TRBD2. The ends lost 3 bases at V and 4 bases at J; junction bases unmatched: 6. Germline loops: CDR1 SQVTM, CDR2 ANQGSEA. CDR3 length: 14 residues. The CDR3 nucleotides read TGCAGCGTTGATGGTACAGCGGGGGGAGAGACCCAGTACTTC. This translates into CSVDGTAGGETQYF.

V is TRBV28 and J is TRBJ2-7; 11 bases map to TRBD1. Per the germline V gene, CDR1 is MDHEN and CDR2 is SYDVKM. The CDR3 extends over 15 amino acids. V gave up 7 bases and J gave up 2 bases; unmatched junction bases: 7. The chain's CDR3 is CASTQRTGGPYEQYF. CDR3 nucleotides: TGTGCCAGCACTCAACGGACAGGGGGCCCCTACGAGCAGTACTTC.

This clone was seen a handful of times. The V and J genes are TRBV11-1 and TRBJ2-2; D remains unclear. There are 15 residues in the CDR3. The V end was cut by 4 bases, the J end by 4 bases, with 13 bases between. CDR1 SGHAT and CDR2 FQDESV come from the germline V gene (reference sequence). For the CDR3, the DNA is TGTGCCAGCAGCTACCTAGGTTGGGGCACCGGGGAGCTGTTTTTT. This sequence encodes CASSYLGWGTGELFF.

The genes are TRBV3-1 (or the pseudogene TRBV3-2) and TRBJ1-2; TRBD1 might be the D (5 bases). V was clipped by 3 bases and J by 8 bases, with 16 bases between them. The germline gives CDR1 LGHDT, CDR2 YNNKEL (reference sequence). The length of the CDR3 is 14 residues. CDR3 sequence (DNA): TGTGCCAGCAGCCAGAACCCGGGACGAGAGGGCTACACCTTC. This sequence encodes CASSQNPGREGYTF.

The gene calls are TRBV28 and TRBJ1-6; D perhaps matches TRBD1 (5 bases). V was pared by 8 bases and J by 10 bases, with 18 bases between. The germline gives CDR1 MDHEN, CDR2 SYDVKM. CDR3 length: 14 residues. CDR3 amino acids: CASATGGGSSPLHF. The CDR3 bases are TGTGCCAGCGCAACCGGGGGGGGAAGCTCACCCCTCCACTTT.

V and J are TRBV19 and TRBJ1-4, with unresolved D. With 4 bases removed from V and 0 bases from J, the gap between germline ends came to 6 bases. The CDR3 is made up of 14 amino acids. Germline loops: CDR1 LNHDA, CDR2 SQIVND (reference sequence). For the CDR3, the DNA is TGTGCCAGTAGTACGAGAGCAACTAATGAAAAACTGTTTTTT. This encodes CASSTRATNEKLFF.

This clone has a single count. This chain links TRBV28 with TRBJ1-3, with D possibly matching TRBD1 (6 bases). The CDR3 totals 15 residues. Deletions cut 7 bases from V and 1 base from J, with 14 bases between. Per the germline V gene, CDR1 is MDHEN and CDR2 is SYDVKM. The CDR3 is CASTGQSLSGNTIYF. The CDR3 DNA sequence: TGTGCCAGCACCGGACAGTCCCTTTCTGGAAACACCATATATTTT.

CDR3: CASSLQGPNTEAFF. DNA for the CDR3: TGTGCCAGCAGTTTGCAGGGTCCGAACACTGAAGCTTTCTTT. V is TRBV28 and J is TRBJ1-1; possibly TRBD1 for D (5 bases). The CDR3 covers 14 residues. Germline V lookup: CDR1 MDHEN, CDR2 SYDVKM. Trimming took 3 bases from V and 1 from J, leaving 9 bases between them.

The V call is TRBV28, the J call TRBJ1-2; no clear D gene. The CDR3 has 12 amino acids. Germline CDR1 is MDHEN and CDR2 is SYDVKM. Deletions cut 6 bases from V and 4 bases from J, with 9 bases between. The CDR3 here is CASSPVGYGYTF. DNA for the CDR3: TGTGCCAGCAGCCCGGTCGGCTATGGCTACACCTTC.

This rearrangement joins TRBV19 to TRBJ2-7; D possibly corresponds to TRBD1 (6 bases). The CDR3 totals 15 residues. Germline values: CDR1 LNHDA, CDR2 SQIVND (reference sequence). Trimming removed 0 bases from V and 4 bases from J, with 13 bases in between. DNA of the CDR3: TGTGCCAGTAGTATAGATCGGGACACCATATACGAGCAGTACTTC. Translating gives CASSIDRDTIYEQYF.

This chain joins TRBV7-3 and TRBJ2-1, with 10 bases matching TRBD2. After removal of 5 bases from V and 9 bases from J, the junction contained 13 bases not matched to a gene. Germline V gene lookup returns CDR1 SGHTA and CDR2 FQGTGA. This CDR3 has 16 amino acids. CDR3 coding DNA: TGTGCCAGCAGCCCCCGGGGAGCTAGCGGGAGTGGTGAGCAGTTCTTC. It translates to CASSPRGASGSGEQFF.

The J gene is TRBJ1-6, the V gene TRBV5-1; no clear D. The CDR3 contains 14 residues. The ends were cut back, 4 bases at V and 7 bases at J, with 12 bases in the middle. Germline lookup yields CDR1 SGHRS and CDR2 YFSETQ. The CDR3 protein is CASSAGAPNSPLHF. The DNA for the CDR3 is TGCGCCAGCAGCGCGGGCGCGCCCAATTCACCCCTCCACTTT.

This chain connects TRBV10-3 to TRBJ1-6, with TRBD1 matching over 7 bases. The V gene's germline CDR1 is ENHRY and CDR2 SYGVKD. CDR3 length: 13 residues. With V trimmed by 9 bases and J by 4 bases, 3 bases remained unmatched. The CDR3 is CAIQGDYNSPLHF. DNA for the CDR3: TGTGCCATTCAGGGGGATTATAATTCACCCCTCCACTTT.

The rearrangement joins TRBV11-2 to TRBJ2-7; TRBD1 aligns across 7 bases. The length of the CDR3 is 14 residues. V shed 3 bases and J 3 bases; nucleotides not matched to a gene: 5. Germline V lookup: CDR1 SGHAT, CDR2 FQNNGV. CDR3 bases: TGTGCCAGCAGCTTTCGGACAGGAGGCTACGAGCAGTACTTC. Residues: CASSFRTGGYEQYF.

This clone was seen just once. J is TRBJ1-1 and V is TRBV7-2, with D possibly TRBD1 on 6 matching bases. V was clipped by 4 bases and J by 3 bases, with 15 bases between them. CDR3 length: 15 residues. Germline V gives CDR1 SGHTA, CDR2 FQGNSA. The DNA for the CDR3 is TGTGCCAGCAGCTCCCGGGGGCAGCGATACACTGAAGCTTTCTTT. It encodes CASSSRGQRYTEAFF.

The gene calls are TRBV28 and TRBJ2-1; D may correspond to TRBD1 or TRBD2 (5 bases each). Germline V gene data show CDR1 as MDHEN and CDR2 as SYDVKM. The CDR3 runs 14 residues. Trimming stripped 10 bases from V and 0 bases from J, with 13 bases between. The CDR3 DNA reads TGTGCCACCCGGGGCGCCCCCTCCTACAATGAGCAGTTCTTC. Protein: CATRGAPSYNEQFF.